Sequencing of this TCR beta chain was carried out in a study of T cells in Graves' hyperthyroidism and ophthalmopathy. Regions amplified from RNA transcripts were the TCR beta CDR3 regions. Initially, a first-round RT-PCR of the TCR CDR3 employed the HTBI primer set. Each CDR3 protein is one row after TCRdb ran MiXCR on the multiplex PCR reads. The table includes 300,000 to 450,000 distinct CDR3 sequences, around 13% detected once. With V trimmed by 10 bases and J by 7 bases, 5 bases remained unmatched. Per germline, CDR1 SNHLY and CDR2 FYNNEI. CDR3 length equals 11 residues. This clonotype was detected ten times or more.

The J gene is TRBJ1-2, the V gene TRBV2, with 8 bases matching TRBD1. Sequencing was performed on blood. This sequence was found in a woman in her thirties with Graves' ophthalmopathy. CDR3 in amino acids: CAMNRGSGYTF. The CDR3 coding sequence is TGTGCCATGAACAGGGGGAGTGGCTACACCTTC.